These T cell receptor beta chains were read from a single sample in a study of cytomegalovirus exposure and HLA in healthy donors. Clones were sequenced by immunoSEQ multiplex PCR, and TCRdb holds only the in-frame ones, with some missing. This table holds around 180,000 clones, over 70% found once. The sequencing input was PBMCs. These receptor sequences come from a young man in good health and CMV-seropositive. Both conserved end residues are part of each CDR3. Each record gives: V gene, J gene, CDR3 protein.

TRBV6-5	TRBJ1-5	CASSQHSDRGQPQHF
TRBV7-9	TRBJ2-3	CASTAGTTSTDTQYF
TRBV4-1	TRBJ2-5	CASSQGQGEETQYF
TRBV5-5	TRBJ1-1	CASSPDMNTEAFF
TRBV5-5	TRBJ2-5	CASSGRGSQYF
TRBV12-5	TRBJ2-2	CASGLGSGGLNTGELFF
TRBV6-1	TRBJ1-2	CASSNTGSANYGYTF
TRBV5-4	TRBJ1-2	CASSAGTGAYGYTF
TRBV28	TRBJ2-1	CASSYDREQFF
TRBV2	TRBJ2-3	CASSEEKTSGGSTDTQYF
TRBV2	NA	CASSASYEQYF
TRBV14	TRBJ2-1	CASSQDATSGYMSSYNEQFF
TRBV29-1	TRBJ2-7	CSVRTGTGGDEQYF
TRBV6-5	TRBJ2-6	CASSYGEGAGANVLTF